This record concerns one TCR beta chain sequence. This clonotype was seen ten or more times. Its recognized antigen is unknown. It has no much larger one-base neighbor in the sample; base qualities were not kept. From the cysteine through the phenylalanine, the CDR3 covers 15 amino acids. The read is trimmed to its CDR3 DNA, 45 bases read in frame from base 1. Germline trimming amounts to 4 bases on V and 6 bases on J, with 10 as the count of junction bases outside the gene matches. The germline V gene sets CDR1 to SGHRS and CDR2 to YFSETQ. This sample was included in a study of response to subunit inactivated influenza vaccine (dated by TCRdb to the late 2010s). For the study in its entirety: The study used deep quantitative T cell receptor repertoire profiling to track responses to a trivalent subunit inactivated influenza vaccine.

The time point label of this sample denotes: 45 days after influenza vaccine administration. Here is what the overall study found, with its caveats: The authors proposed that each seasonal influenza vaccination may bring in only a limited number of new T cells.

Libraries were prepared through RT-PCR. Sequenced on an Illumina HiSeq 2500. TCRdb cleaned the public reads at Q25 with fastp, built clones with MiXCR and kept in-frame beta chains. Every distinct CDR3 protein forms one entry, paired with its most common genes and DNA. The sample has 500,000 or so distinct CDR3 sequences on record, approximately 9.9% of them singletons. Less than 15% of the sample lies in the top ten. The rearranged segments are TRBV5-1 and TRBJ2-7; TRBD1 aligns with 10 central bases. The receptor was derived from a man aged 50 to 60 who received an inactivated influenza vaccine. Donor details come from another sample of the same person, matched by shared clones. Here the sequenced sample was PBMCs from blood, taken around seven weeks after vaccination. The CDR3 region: CASSATSGQGSEQYF. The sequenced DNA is TGCGCCAGCAGCGCCACCTCGGGACAGGGGTCCGAGCAGTACTTC.